The present T cell receptor beta chain was sequenced within a study of PD-1 blockade in classical Hodgkin lymphoma (dated by TCRdb to 2018 to 2021). Turning to the overall study: Nivolumab dosing was 3 mg/kg intravenously every 2 weeks, continuing until either disease progression or unacceptable toxicity. The study used CyTOF and TCR beta sequencing to define a peripheral blood immune signature of response to PD-1 blockade in classical Hodgkin lymphoma.

With regard to this clone: The antigen it binds to is not known. No much larger clonotype is one base removed from it; base qualities were not supplied.

The Qiagen DNeasy kit was used to extract genomic DNA both from unsorted PBMCs and from the negatively selected CD4+ and CD8+ fractions. TCR beta CDR3 regions were amplified by immunoSEQ multiplex PCR using primers annealing to V and J segments. A synthetic immune receptor repertoire was used to minimize amplification bias, and remaining bias was computationally removed after sequencing. The paper's processing steps were these. Repertoire diversity was quantified as the Shannon entropy index using custom Python scripts. Unsorted, CD4+ and CD8+ repertoires were analyzed separately, except in combined analyses where CD4+ and CD8+ sequences were merged in silico. A clone counted as expanded when the clone's frequency after treatment rose at least 2-fold relative to C1D1, and clones undetected at baseline were given a pseudocount of 0.5. Singleton clones were defined as clones with 0 or 1 copy at C1D1, and non-singleton clones were defined as clones with 2 or more copies. Clones expanded in unsorted samples were labelled as CD4+, CD8+ or unknown by matching protein sequences in sorted samples from the same patient. Wilcoxon tests on paired samples were used to test diversity changes from C1D1 to C4D1. What TCRdb holds here is the immuneACCESS table cut down to in-frame rearrangements. Part of the clones is not present; checked against another copy, under half of the missing clones reflect an unresolved V gene, and the others are unexplained. V and J calls and clone size are copied from that table; D and trimming were computed from the DNA. Within this sample are about 28,000 clones, with around four fifths of them counted one time only. The top ten constitute roughly 33% of the sample.

On the study overall, not on this receptor specifically: Diversity was lower in patients who began nivolumab less than 1 year after ASCT, so these patients were left out of later analyses to avoid confounding by immune reconstitution. Baseline TCR diversity was reported to be lower in newly diagnosed patients than in healthy donors and to be lower still in relapsed/refractory patients. The study was limited to a single clinical trial cohort, and causes of repertoire differences, possibly disease activity or prior therapy, remained undefined. Baseline diversity similar to that of newly diagnosed patients was observed in trial patients achieving complete response, whereas significantly lower diversity was observed in partial responders and progressors. A significant rise by C4D1 was seen in CD4+ but not CD8+ TCR diversity (p=0.0027 vs p=0.16), with the rise being most apparent in complete responders (p=0.02).

The time point tag for this specimen amounts to: cycle 2 day 1 (C2D1) of nivolumab. Relapse after autologous stem cell transplantation had occurred in all trial patients, and cohorts A, B and C were distinguished by prior brentuximab vedotin exposure. The trial cohort included fewer than 65 patients with relapsed/refractory classical Hodgkin lymphoma, and each patient had a best overall response of complete response, partial response or progressive disease. Single-agent nivolumab was administered to trial patients in the multi-cohort phase II CheckMate 205 trial. An independent review committee assessed best overall response by applying the 2007 International Working Group response criteria. PBMCs from the trial were collected at three points: immediately before nivolumab initiation (C1D1), and during therapy at cycle 2 day 1 and cycle 4 day 1. Peripheral blood was collected in 8 mL Vacutainer Cell Preparation Tubes, from which PBMCs were isolated by centrifugation and then cryopreserved.

CDR1 is given as LNHNV and CDR2 as YYDKDF, both from the germline V gene (reference sequence). The CDR3 covers 14 residues, taking in both the cysteine and the phenylalanine. Only CDR3 DNA remains: 42 bases, in frame from the first base. Cut back by 0 bases and 6 bases, the V and J ends lie 12 bases apart. The receptor chain draws on TRBV15 and TRBJ2-7, with the D segment identity uncertain. This specimen was peripheral blood mononuclear cells (PBMCs), taken before the second cycle of nivolumab. The sequence was collected from a human donor with classical Hodgkin lymphoma. The CDR3 in this case is CATSRDRTEIEQYF. The DNA sequence is as follows: TGTGCCACCAGCAGAGACAGGACCGAGATCGAGCAGTACTTC.